These 15 T cell receptor beta chains were all obtained from the same sample, sequenced in a study of cytomegalovirus exposure and HLA in healthy donors. Primers: 60 Vbeta forward and 13 Jbeta reverse. Data came from immunoSEQ multiplex PCR; TCRdb stores just in-frame clones and leaves some out. Counted here are 160,000 or so clones, roughly four fifths occurring once; the ten biggest clones make up under 0.6%. The sequencing input was PBMCs. Receptors originate from a woman aged 45-65 years in good health and CMV-seronegative.

The rearrangement uses TRBV11-3 and TRBJ2-1; D remains unclear. The CDR3 consists of 15 residues. Trimming pared 4 bases from V and 2 bases from J, leaving 12 bases between. The germline V gene has CDR1 SGHNT and CDR2 YENEEA. This CDR3 reads CASSSRSGAYNEQFF. The CDR3 DNA reads TGTGCCAGCAGCTCCAGATCTGGAGCCTACAATGAGCAGTTCTTC.

This clone was found once. This sequence joins TRBV4-1 and TRBJ2-3; 11 bases are shared with TRBD2. CDR3 length: 14 amino acids. V lost 4 bases to trimming and J lost 5 bases; unmatched junction nucleotides: 2. From germline, CDR1 is MGHRA and CDR2 YSYEKL. The DNA for the CDR3 is TGCGCCAGCAGCCCCGGACTAGCGGGAGATACGCAGTATTTT. It translates to CASSPGLAGDTQYF.

The chain uses TRBV30 and TRBJ2-5; 12 bases agree with TRBD1. The J call may be in error: the DNA end matches TRBJ2-7 better. The CDR3 is 13 amino acids. The germline V gene encodes CDR1 GTSNPN and CDR2 SVGIG (reference sequence). The CDR3 coding sequence is TGTGCCTGGAGTGGGGACAGGGGGCCCGAGCAGTACTTC. Translating it yields CAWSGDRGPEQYF.

The rearrangement joins TRBV7-8 to TRBJ1-4; 9 bases are a match to TRBD1. J lost 6 bases, V lost 2 bases, and 7 bases had no gene match. Germline V lookup: CDR1 SGHVS, CDR2 FQNEAQ. The CDR3 sequence is 16 residues long. The CDR3 region is CASSLSLTGGDEKLFF. CDR3 nucleotide sequence: TGTGCCAGCAGCTTATCCTTGACAGGGGGGGATGAAAAACTGTTTTTT.

The chain links TRBV20-1 to TRBJ2-5, with TRBD1 as a possible D gene (5 bases). The CDR3 has 10 residues. Trimming stripped 6 bases from V and 5 bases from J, with 7 bases between. The germline V gene encodes CDR1 DFQATT and CDR2 SNEGSKA (reference sequence). CDR3 in amino acids: CSAYRETQYF. CDR3 DNA sequence: TGCAGTGCATACAGGGAGACCCAGTACTTC.

The J gene is TRBJ2-2, the V gene TRBV4-1; D is unclear. There are 15 residues in the CDR3. Looked up from germline, CDR1 is MGHRA and CDR2 is YSYEKL. V lost 0 bases, J lost 0 bases, and 5 bases lay in between. CDR3 amino acids: CASSQDKTNTGELFF. The CDR3 nucleotides read TGCGCCAGCAGCCAAGACAAAACGAACACCGGGGAGCTGTTTTTT.

V gene TRBV6-1 combines with J gene TRBJ1-6; TRBD1 matches 8 bases. The germline CDR1 and CDR2 sequences are MNHNS and SASEGT. Trimming at V came to 4 bases and at J to 8 bases, leaving 10 bases not matched to a gene. The CDR3 loop spans 16 amino acids. The CDR3 DNA reads as TGTGCCAGCAGTGCTTACAGGACAGGGTTGGATTCACCCCTCCACTTT. This gives the protein CASSAYRTGLDSPLHF.

The chain combines TRBV10-3 with TRBJ2-5; 11 bases are shared with TRBD2. This CDR3 contains 15 residues. Germline CDR1 reads ENHRY; CDR2 reads SYGVKD. The ends lost 0 bases at V and 6 bases at J; junction bases unmatched: 3. The CDR3 sequence: CAISESTSGGKTQYF. CDR3 nucleotides: TGTGCCATCAGTGAGTCAACTAGCGGGGGTAAGACCCAGTACTTC.

The chain employs TRBV2 and TRBJ2-7; TRBD2 might be the D (6 bases). V was pared by 5 bases and J by 2 bases, with 13 bases between. The length of the CDR3 is 14 residues. Germline-derived CDR1 and CDR2 are SNHLY and FYNNEI. This CDR3 reads CASSRIRETYEQYF. For the CDR3, the DNA is TGTGCCAGCAGTCGTATTCGGGAGACCTACGAGCAGTACTTC.

The CDR3 DNA is TGCGCCAGCTCGCTTGCCGGGACAGGGCCAGATACGCAGTATTTT. This gives the protein CASSLAGTGPDTQYF. This chain joins TRBV5-1 and TRBJ2-3, with 9 nucleotides matching TRBD1. This CDR3 is built from 15 residues. Germline-derived CDR1 and CDR2 are SGHRS and YFSETQ. Losses at the gene ends were 7 bases for V and 4 bases for J; bases not matched to a gene: 10.

The rearrangement links TRBV7-9 to TRBJ2-3; D is unclear. Trimming left V 5 bases short and J 6 bases short, with 6 bases between. The germline V gene has CDR1 SEHNR and CDR2 FQNEAQ (reference sequence). The CDR3 sequence is 11 residues long. CDR3 nucleotides: TGTGCCAGCAGCCTTGCGGATACGCAGTATTTT. Translating it yields CASSLADTQYF.

V and J are TRBV9 and TRBJ2-1; a weak D match, TRBD2 (5 bases). The CDR3 is made up of 15 amino acids. The V end lost 2 bases, the J end lost 3 bases, and 12 bases lay between the germline ends. CDR1 is SGDLS, CDR2 YYNGEE, per germline. CDR3 bases: TGTGCCAGCAGCGTGATTAGCGCCGACTACAATGAGCAGTTCTTC. Amino acids: CASSVISADYNEQFF.

The chain links TRBV19 to TRBJ2-1; D is unresolved. V lost 2 bases, J lost 7 bases, and 6 bases lay in between. This CDR3 has 12 amino acids. CDR1 LNHDA and CDR2 SQIVND come from the germline V gene (reference sequence). The CDR3 reads CASSITRNEQFF. For the CDR3, the DNA is TGTGCCAGTAGTATAACGAGGAATGAGCAGTTCTTC.

The rearrangement joins TRBV5-4 to TRBJ2-7, with TRBD1 matching over 7 bases. Germline-derived CDR1 and CDR2 are SGHNT and YYREEE (reference sequence). The CDR3 sequence is 15 residues long. After removal of 5 bases from V and 0 bases from J, the junction contained 8 bases not matched to a gene. The CDR3 region is CASSDRDSFSYEQYF. The CDR3 coding sequence is TGTGCCAGCAGTGACCGGGACAGTTTCTCCTACGAGCAGTACTTC.

The rearrangement uses TRBV27 and TRBJ2-3; 8 bases line up with TRBD1. The CDR3 is 14 amino acids. Germline CDR1 MNHEY, CDR2 SMNVEV (reference sequence). Unmatched junction bases numbered 6, after V lost 2 bases and J lost 8 bases. CDR3 loop: CASSLQGARGTQYF. The CDR3 DNA is TGTGCCAGCAGTTTACAGGGGGCGCGGGGTACGCAGTATTTT.